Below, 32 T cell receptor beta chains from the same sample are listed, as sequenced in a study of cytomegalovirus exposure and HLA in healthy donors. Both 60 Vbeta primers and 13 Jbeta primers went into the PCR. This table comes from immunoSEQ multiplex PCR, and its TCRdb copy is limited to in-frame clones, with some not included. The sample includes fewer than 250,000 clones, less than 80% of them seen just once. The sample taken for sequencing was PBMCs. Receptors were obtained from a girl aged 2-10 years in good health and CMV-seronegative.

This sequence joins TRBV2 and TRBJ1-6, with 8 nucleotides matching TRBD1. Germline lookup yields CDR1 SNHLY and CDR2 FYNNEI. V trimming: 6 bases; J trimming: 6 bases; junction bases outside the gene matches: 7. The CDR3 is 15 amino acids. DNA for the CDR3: TGTGCCAGCAGGCGAGAGGACAGGGTTAATTCACCCCTCCACTTT. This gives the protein CASRREDRVNSPLHF.

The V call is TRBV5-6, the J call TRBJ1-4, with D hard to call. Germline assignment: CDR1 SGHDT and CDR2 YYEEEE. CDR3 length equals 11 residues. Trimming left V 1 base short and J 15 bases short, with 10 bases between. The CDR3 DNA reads TGTGCCAGCAGCTTGCTCGGTGAGGTGTTTTTT. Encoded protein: CASSLLGEVFF.

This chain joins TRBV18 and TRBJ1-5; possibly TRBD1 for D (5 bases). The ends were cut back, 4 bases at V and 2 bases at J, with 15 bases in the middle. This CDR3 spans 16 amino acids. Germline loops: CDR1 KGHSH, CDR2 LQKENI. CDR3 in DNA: TGTGCCAGCTCACAAAATGGGGCGTCGGGCAATCAGCCCCAGCATTTT. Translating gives CASSQNGASGNQPQHF.

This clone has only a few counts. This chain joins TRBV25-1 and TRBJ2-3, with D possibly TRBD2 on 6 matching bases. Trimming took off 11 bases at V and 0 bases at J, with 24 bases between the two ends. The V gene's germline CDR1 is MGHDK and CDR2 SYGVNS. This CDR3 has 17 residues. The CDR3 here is CASELGGVSHSTDTQYF. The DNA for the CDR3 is TGTGCCTCCGAGCTCGGCGGGGTAAGCCATAGCACAGATACGCAGTATTTT.

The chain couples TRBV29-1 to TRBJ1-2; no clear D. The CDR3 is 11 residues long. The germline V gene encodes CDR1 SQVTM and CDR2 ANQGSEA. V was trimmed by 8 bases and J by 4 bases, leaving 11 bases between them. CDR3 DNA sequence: TGCAGCTGCCGGGCGGGCTATGGCTACACCTTC. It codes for CSCRAGYGYTF.

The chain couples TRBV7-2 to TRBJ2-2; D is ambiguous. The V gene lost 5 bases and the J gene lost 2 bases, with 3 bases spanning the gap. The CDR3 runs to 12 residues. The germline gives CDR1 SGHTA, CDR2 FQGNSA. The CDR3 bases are TGTGCCAGCAGCCATAACACCGGGGAGCTGTTTTTT. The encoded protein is CASSHNTGELFF. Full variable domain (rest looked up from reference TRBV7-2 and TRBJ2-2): GAGVSQSPSNKVTEKGKDVELRCDPISGHTALYWYRQSLGQGLEFLIYFQGNSAPDKSGLPSDRFSAERTGGSVSTLTIQRTQQEDSAVYLCASSHNTGELFFGEGSRLTVL.

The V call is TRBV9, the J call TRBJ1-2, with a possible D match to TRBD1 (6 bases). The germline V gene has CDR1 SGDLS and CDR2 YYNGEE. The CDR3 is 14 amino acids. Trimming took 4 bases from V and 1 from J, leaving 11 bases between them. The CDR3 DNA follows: TGTGCCAGCAGCCCGGACAGTTATAACTATGGCTACACCTTC. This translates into CASSPDSYNYGYTF.

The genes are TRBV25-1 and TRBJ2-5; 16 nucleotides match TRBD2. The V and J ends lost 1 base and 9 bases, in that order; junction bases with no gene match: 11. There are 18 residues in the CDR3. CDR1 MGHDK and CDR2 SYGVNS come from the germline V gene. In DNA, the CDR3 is TGTGCCAGCAGTGAATCGGTCATAGGGACTAGCGGGGGGGGGCCCCAGTACTTC. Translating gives CASSESVIGTSGGGPQYF.

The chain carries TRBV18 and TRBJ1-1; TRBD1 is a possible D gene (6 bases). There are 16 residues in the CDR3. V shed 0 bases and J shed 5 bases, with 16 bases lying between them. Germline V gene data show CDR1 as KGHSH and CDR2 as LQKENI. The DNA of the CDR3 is TGTGCCAGCTCACCACCGGGGGCGGAGGATCGGACTGAAGCTTTCTTT. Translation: CASSPPGAEDRTEAFF.

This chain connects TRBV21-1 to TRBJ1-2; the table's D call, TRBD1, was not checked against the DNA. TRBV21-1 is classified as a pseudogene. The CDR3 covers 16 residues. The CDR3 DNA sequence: TGTGCCAGCAGCAAAGCAGCAGGGGCGGACAACTATGGCTACACCTTC. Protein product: CASSKAAGADNYGYTF.

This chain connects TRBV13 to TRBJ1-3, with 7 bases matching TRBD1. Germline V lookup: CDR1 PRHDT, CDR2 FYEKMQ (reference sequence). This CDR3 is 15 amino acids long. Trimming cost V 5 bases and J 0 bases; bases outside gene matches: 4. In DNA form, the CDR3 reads TGTGCCAGCAGCCGGGGACAGAGCTCTGGAAACACCATATATTTT. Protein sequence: CASSRGQSSGNTIYF.

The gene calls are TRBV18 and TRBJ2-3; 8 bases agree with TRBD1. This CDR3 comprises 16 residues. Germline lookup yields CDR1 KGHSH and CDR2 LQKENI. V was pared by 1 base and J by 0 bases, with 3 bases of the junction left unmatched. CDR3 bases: TGTGCCAGCTCACCACGGGACAGGCGGAGCACAGATACGCAGTATTTT. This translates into CASSPRDRRSTDTQYF.

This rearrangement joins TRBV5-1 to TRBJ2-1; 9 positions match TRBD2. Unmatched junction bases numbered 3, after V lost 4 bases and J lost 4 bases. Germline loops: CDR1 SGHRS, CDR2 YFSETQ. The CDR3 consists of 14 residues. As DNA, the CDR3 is TGCGCCAGCAGCAGCGGGGGGACATACAATGAGCAGTTCTTC. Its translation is CASSSGGTYNEQFF. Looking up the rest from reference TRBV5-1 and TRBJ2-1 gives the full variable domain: KAGVTQTPRYLIKTRGQQVTLSCSPISGHRSVSWYQQTPGQGLQFLFEYFSETQRNKGNFPGRFSGRQFSNSRSEMNVSTLELGDSALYLCASSSGGTYNEQFFGPGTRLTVL.

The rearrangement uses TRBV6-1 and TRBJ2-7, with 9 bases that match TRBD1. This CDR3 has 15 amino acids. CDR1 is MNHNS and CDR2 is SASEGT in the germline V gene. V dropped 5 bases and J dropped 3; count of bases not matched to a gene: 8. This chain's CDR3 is CASSTQTGGSYEQYF. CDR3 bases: TGTGCCAGCAGTACTCAGACAGGGGGAAGCTACGAGCAGTACTTC.

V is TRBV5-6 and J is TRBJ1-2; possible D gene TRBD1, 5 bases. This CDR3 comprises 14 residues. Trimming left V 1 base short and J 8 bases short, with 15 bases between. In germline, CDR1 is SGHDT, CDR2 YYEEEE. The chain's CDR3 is CASSLTGRSSGYTF. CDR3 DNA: TGTGCCAGCAGCTTGACAGGAAGATCGTCGGGCTACACCTTC. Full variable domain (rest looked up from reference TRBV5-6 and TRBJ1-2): DAGVTQSPTHLIKTRGQQVTLRCSPKSGHDTVSWYQQALGQGPQFIFQYYEEEERQRGNFPDRFSGHQFPNYSSELNVNALLLGDSALYLCASSLTGRSSGYTFGSGTRLTVV.

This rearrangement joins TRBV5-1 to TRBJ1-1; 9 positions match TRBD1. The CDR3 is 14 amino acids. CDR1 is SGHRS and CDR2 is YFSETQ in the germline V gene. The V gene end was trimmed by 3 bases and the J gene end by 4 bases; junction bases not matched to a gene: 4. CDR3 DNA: TGCGCCAGCAGCTCGGAGACAGGGGGCACTGAAGCTTTCTTT. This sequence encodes CASSSETGGTEAFF.

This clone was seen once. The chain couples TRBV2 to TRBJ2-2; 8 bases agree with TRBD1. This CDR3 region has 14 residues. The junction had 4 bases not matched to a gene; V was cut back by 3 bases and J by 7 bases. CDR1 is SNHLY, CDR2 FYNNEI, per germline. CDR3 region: CASSDLRGRGELFF. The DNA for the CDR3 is TGTGCCAGCAGTGACCTCAGGGGGCGCGGGGAGCTGTTTTTT.

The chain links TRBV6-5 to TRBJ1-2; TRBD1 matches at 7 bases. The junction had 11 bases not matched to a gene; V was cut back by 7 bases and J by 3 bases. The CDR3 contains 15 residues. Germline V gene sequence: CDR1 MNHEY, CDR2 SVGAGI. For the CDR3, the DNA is TGTGCCAGCACTCGAACATGGGACAGCCACTATGGCTACACCTTC. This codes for CASTRTWDSHYGYTF.

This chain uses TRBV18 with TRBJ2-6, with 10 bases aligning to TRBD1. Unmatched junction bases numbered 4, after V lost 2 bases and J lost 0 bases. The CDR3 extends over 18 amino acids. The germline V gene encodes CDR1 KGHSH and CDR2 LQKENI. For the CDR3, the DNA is TGTGCCAGCTCACCAAGGGACAGGGGAGCCTCTGGGGCCAACGTCCTGACTTTC. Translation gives CASSPRDRGASGANVLTF.

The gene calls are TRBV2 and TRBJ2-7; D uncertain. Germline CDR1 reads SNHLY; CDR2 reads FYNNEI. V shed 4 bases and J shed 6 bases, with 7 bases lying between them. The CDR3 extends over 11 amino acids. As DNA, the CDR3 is TGTGCCAGCAGTGTACACGTCGAGCAGTACTTC. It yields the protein CASSVHVEQYF.

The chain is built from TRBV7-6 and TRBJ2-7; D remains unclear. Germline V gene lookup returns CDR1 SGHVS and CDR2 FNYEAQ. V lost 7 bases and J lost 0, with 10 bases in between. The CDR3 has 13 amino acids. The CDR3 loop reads CASTSLSSYEQYF. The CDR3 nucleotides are TGTGCCAGCACCTCTCTAAGCTCCTACGAGCAGTACTTC.

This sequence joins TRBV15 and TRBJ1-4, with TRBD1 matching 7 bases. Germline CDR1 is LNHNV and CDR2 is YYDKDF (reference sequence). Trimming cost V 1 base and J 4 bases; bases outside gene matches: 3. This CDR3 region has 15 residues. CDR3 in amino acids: CATSRGQGGNEKLFF. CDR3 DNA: TGTGCCACCAGCAGAGGACAGGGTGGTAATGAAAAACTGTTTTTT. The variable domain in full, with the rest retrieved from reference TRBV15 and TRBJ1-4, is DAMVIQNPRYQVTQFGKPVTLSCSQTLNHNVMYWYQQKSSQAPKLLFHYYDKDFNNEADTPDNFQSRRPNTSFCFLDIRSPGLGDTAMYLCATSRGQGGNEKLFFGSGTQLSVL.

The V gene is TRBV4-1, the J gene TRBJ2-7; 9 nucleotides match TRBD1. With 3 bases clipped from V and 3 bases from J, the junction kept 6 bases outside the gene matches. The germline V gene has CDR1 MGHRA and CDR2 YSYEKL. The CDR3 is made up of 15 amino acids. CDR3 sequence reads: CASSHLDRGGYEQYF. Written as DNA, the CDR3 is TGCGCCAGCAGCCACCTGGACAGGGGTGGCTACGAGCAGTACTTC.

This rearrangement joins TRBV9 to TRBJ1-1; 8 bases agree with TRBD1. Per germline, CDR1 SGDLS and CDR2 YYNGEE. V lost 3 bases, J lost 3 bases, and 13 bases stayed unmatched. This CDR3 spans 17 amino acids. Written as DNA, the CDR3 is TGTGCCAGCAGCGGCGACAGGGGCAGGATAAAGGACACTGAAGCTTTCTTT. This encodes CASSGDRGRIKDTEAFF.

The CDR3 spells CASSPMPEKGEQYF. CDR3 DNA: TGTGCCAGCAGCCCGATGCCTGAGAAGGGGGAGCAGTACTTC. This chain uses TRBV7-9 with TRBJ2-7, with TRBD1 as a possible D gene (5 bases). Trimming left V 5 bases short and J 7 bases short, with 18 bases between. The V gene's germline CDR1 is SEHNR and CDR2 FQNEAQ (reference sequence). This CDR3 has 14 amino acids.

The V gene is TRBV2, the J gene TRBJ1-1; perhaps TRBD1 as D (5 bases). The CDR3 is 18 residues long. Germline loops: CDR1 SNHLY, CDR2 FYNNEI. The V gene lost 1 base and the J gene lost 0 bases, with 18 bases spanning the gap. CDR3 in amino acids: CASSEEEEGFSMNTEAFF. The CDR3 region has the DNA TGTGCCAGCAGTGAAGAGGAGGAGGGGTTCAGTATGAACACTGAAGCTTTCTTT.

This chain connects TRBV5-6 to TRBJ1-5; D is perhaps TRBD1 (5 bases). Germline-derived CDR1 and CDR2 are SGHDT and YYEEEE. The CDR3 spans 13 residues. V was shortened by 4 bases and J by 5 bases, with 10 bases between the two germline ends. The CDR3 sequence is CASSHLGDQPQHF. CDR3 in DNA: TGTGCCAGCAGCCACTTAGGGGATCAGCCCCAGCATTTT.

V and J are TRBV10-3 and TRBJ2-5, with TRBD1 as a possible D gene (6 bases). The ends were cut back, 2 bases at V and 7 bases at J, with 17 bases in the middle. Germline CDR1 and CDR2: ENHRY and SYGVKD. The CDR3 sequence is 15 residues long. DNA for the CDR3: TGTGCCATCAGTGAGACGGACAGAGGCTGGGGGACCCAGTACTTC. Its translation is CAISETDRGWGTQYF.

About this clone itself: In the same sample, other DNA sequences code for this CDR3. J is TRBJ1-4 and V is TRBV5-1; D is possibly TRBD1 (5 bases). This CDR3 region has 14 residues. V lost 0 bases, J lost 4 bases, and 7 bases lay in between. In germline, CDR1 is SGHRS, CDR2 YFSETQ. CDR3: CASSLGQGNEKLFF. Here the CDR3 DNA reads TGCGCCAGCAGCTTGGGTCAGGGTAATGAAAAACTGTTTTTT.

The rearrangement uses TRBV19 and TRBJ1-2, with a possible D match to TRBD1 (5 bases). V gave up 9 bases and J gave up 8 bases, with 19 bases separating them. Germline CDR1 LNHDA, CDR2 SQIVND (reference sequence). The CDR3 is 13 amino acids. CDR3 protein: CASRTGPWFGYTF. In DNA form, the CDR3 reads TGTGCCAGCCGAACAGGTCCTTGGTTCGGCTACACCTTC.

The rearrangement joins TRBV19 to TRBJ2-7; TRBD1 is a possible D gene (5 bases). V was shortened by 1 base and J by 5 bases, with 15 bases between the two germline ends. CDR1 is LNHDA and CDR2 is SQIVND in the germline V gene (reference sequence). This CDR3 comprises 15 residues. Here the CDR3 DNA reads TGTGCCAGTAGTATAGTGCAGGGTACTCGAAACGAGCAGTACTTC. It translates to CASSIVQGTRNEQYF. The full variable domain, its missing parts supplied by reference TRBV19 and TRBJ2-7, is DGGITQSPKYLFRKEGQNVTLSCEQNLNHDAMYWYRQDPGQGLRLIYYSQIVNDFQKGDIAEGYSVSREKKESFPLTVTSAQKNPTAFYLCASSIVQGTRNEQYFGPGTRLTVT.

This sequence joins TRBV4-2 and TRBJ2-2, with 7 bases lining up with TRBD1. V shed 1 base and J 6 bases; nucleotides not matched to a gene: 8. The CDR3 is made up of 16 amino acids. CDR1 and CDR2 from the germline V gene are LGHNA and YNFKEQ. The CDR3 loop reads CASSQVPPTGPGELFF. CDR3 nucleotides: TGTGCCAGCAGCCAAGTCCCCCCGACAGGGCCCGGGGAGCTGTTTTTT.